The clone carrying this T cell receptor beta chain was detected only a few times. The antigen remains undetermined. The sample comes from a study of response to subunit inactivated influenza vaccine. General study findings and limits: The authors put forward the suggestion that each seasonal influenza vaccination may bring in only a limited number of new T cells.

The trim removed 5 bases at V and 3 bases at J, leaving 9 bases unmatched. The length of the CDR3 is 16 residues. TCRdb independently ran MiXCR on the RT-PCR reads; one entry per CDR3 protein. The profile shows approximately 700,000 distinct CDR3 sequences, approximately 15% of them singletons. The sequence derives from a man in his forties or fifties who received an inactivated influenza vaccine. The specimen was PBMCs from blood, collected 14 to 15 days before vaccination. This sequence joins TRBV12-3 or TRBV12-4 and TRBJ2-7, with 11 bases that match TRBD2. The CDR3 sequence: CASSPWIAGGVYEQYF. For the CDR3, the DNA is TGTGCCAGCAGTCCGTGGATAGCGGGAGGGGTCTACGAGCAGTACTTC.